One sample yielded the 16 T cell receptor beta chains listed below, sequenced in a study of shared T cell receptors in the human thymus (dated by TCRdb to the early 2020s). Library preparation was by the immunoSEQ multiplex PCR assay. TCRdb obtained this table from immuneACCESS and retained in-frame rearrangements with V and J assigned. These tables miss some clones; where compared with another copy, unresolved V genes account for less than half of the shortfall, and the remainder is unexplained. Here the sample has about 660,000 clones; roughly 90% occur a single time. The leading ten clones occupy around 0.0099% of the sample. This sample was shared with a second study, whose subject was human thymus T cells.

Source material: thymocytes. These receptors all come from a boy less than two years old with a congenital heart defect. Donor details come from another sample of the same person, matched by shared clones.

CDR3 loop: CASSLSGEYYGYTF. The CDR3 DNA reads TGTGCCAGCAGCTTGTCGGGGGAATACTATGGCTACACCTTC. The chain links TRBV11-2 to TRBJ1-2; perhaps TRBD1 as D (5 bases). CDR3 length: 14 amino acids. The germline V and J ends were trimmed by 3 bases and 3 bases, with 11 bases remaining between them. CDR1 SGHAT and CDR2 FQNNGV come from the germline V gene.

The chain uses TRBV5-1 and TRBJ2-1; 10 bases are shared with TRBD2. J gave up 8 bases and V 4 bases, and 18 bases lay outside the gene matches. From germline, CDR1 is SGHRS and CDR2 YFSETQ. This CDR3 region has 18 residues. The CDR3 DNA sequence: TGCGCCAGCAGCCCCCTGAGTAGCGGGAGGTCCCCGTGGGATGAGCAGTTCTTC. Its translation is CASSPLSSGRSPWDEQFF.

This rearrangement joins TRBV13 to TRBJ1-1; D uncertain. The CDR3 totals 13 residues. The V gene's germline CDR1 is PRHDT and CDR2 FYEKMQ (reference sequence). Trimming took 3 bases from V and 1 from J, leaving 6 bases between them. CDR3 residues: CASSFPGNTEAFF. DNA for the CDR3: TGTGCCAGCAGCTTCCCGGGGAACACTGAAGCTTTCTTT.

This clone occurred once. This chain uses TRBV18 with TRBJ1-5; no definite D call. Germline CDR1 is KGHSH and CDR2 is LQKENI. Trimming removed 3 bases from V and 6 bases from J, with 18 bases in between. The CDR3 is 16 residues long. The CDR3 sequence is CASSPSFLGFGQPQHF. The CDR3 DNA reads TGTGCCAGCTCACCTTCTTTCCTAGGCTTTGGTCAGCCCCAGCATTTT.

The V call is TRBV4-2, the J call TRBJ2-1; 10 bases fit TRBD2. Germline lookup yields CDR1 LGHNA and CDR2 YNFKEQ. V dropped 3 bases and J dropped 9; count of bases not matched to a gene: 14. This CDR3 is built from 17 residues. The CDR3 bases are TGTGCCAGCAGCCATATTCCATGTGGGACTAGCGCTTGTGAGCAGTTCTTC. Translated, it gives CASSHIPCGTSACEQFF.

The chain combines TRBV6-1 with TRBJ2-7, with TRBD1 matching over 7 bases. The CDR3 spans 14 residues. With V trimmed by 3 bases and J by 2 bases, 4 bases remained unmatched. The germline V gene has CDR1 MNHNS and CDR2 SASEGT. This CDR3 reads CASSDKGGPYEQYF. Here the CDR3 DNA reads TGTGCCAGCAGTGATAAAGGGGGCCCCTACGAGCAGTACTTC.

V usage is TRBV5-4 and J usage is TRBJ1-1; 8 bases agree with TRBD1. The CDR3 runs 15 residues. With 0 bases clipped from V and 1 base from J, the junction kept 2 bases outside the gene matches. From germline, CDR1 is SGHNT and CDR2 YYREEE (reference sequence). The CDR3 loop reads CASSLEGQANTEAFF. The CDR3 region has the DNA TGTGCCAGCAGCTTGGAGGGACAGGCGAACACTGAAGCTTTCTTT.

The V gene is TRBV2, the J gene TRBJ2-5; TRBD1 is a possible D gene (6 bases). Between the trimmed V and J ends, which lost 1 base and 3 bases, there was a span of 18 bases. This CDR3 comprises 17 residues. The V gene's germline CDR1 is SNHLY and CDR2 FYNNEI. CDR3 DNA sequence: TGTGCCAGCAGTGAAGAGGGGACACTCCCGGGGAAAGAGACCCAGTACTTC. This codes for CASSEEGTLPGKETQYF.

This clone was seen only a few times. This chain joins TRBV5-8 and TRBJ2-1, with 9 bases identical to TRBD1. V shed 4 bases and J 3 bases; nucleotides not matched to a gene: 5. Germline CDR1 and CDR2: SGHTS and YDEGEE. The CDR3 loop spans 15 amino acids. In nucleotides, the CDR3 is TGTGCCAGCAGCGGAACAGGGGGCCGCTACAATGAGCAGTTCTTC. Translated, it gives CASSGTGGRYNEQFF.

The chain employs TRBV19 and TRBJ2-1; 14 bases fit TRBD2. This CDR3 has 21 residues. Trimming cost V 3 bases and J 0 bases; bases outside gene matches: 13. The germline V gene encodes CDR1 LNHDA and CDR2 SQIVND (reference sequence). CDR3 amino acids: CASSIVEGGTSGRYSYNEQFF. CDR3 nucleotide sequence: TGTGCCAGTAGTATTGTGGAGGGAGGGACTAGCGGGAGATACTCCTACAATGAGCAGTTCTTC.

V usage is TRBV10-3 and J usage is TRBJ2-7; 12 bases are shared with TRBD2. The trim removed 8 bases at V and 0 bases at J, leaving 14 bases unmatched. The CDR3 loop spans 18 amino acids. Germline values: CDR1 ENHRY, CDR2 SYGVKD. The CDR3 protein is CAISNLAGGHHSSYEQYF. The CDR3 DNA sequence: TGTGCCATCTCTAACCTAGCGGGAGGGCACCATAGCTCCTACGAGCAGTACTTC.

The V and J genes are TRBV15 and TRBJ2-7; TRBD2 matches at 8 bases. Germline CDR1 and CDR2: LNHNV and YYDKDF (reference sequence). V shed 0 bases, J shed 4 bases, and the junction held 14 bases outside the gene matches. The CDR3 totals 18 residues. The CDR3, as DNA: TGTGCCACCAGCAGAGACGCCACGGAAGCGGGAGTAAGGTACGAGCAGTACTTC. This sequence encodes CATSRDATEAGVRYEQYF.

V usage is TRBV19 and J usage is TRBJ1-1, with unresolved D. The germline V gene has CDR1 LNHDA and CDR2 SQIVND (reference sequence). CDR3 length equals 12 residues. V gave up 0 bases and J gave up 11 bases, with 10 bases separating them. The DNA for the CDR3 is TGTGCCAGTAGTATAGAGGGCCAGACGGCTTTCTTT. It codes for CASSIEGQTAFF.

The chain couples TRBV7-8 to TRBJ1-5, with 10 bases matching TRBD1. CDR1 SGHVS and CDR2 FQNEAQ come from the germline V gene. This CDR3 contains 20 residues. The J segment lost 0 bases and the V segment lost 2 bases, leaving 13 bases of the junction unmatched. CDR3 bases: TGTGCCAGCAGCTTACACACATACTTTGGACAGGGGGATAGCAATCAGCCCCAGCATTTT. Protein sequence: CASSLHTYFGQGDSNQPQHF.

This clone was seen once. The chain joins TRBV28 to TRBJ2-7; possible D gene TRBD1, 5 bases. This CDR3 has 13 residues. Germline V gives CDR1 MDHEN, CDR2 SYDVKM. V lost 4 bases and J lost 3, with 10 bases in between. In nucleotides, the CDR3 is TGTGCCAGCAGTTCAGGGCCCATCTACGAGCAGTACTTC. Its protein product is CASSSGPIYEQYF.

The gene calls are TRBV27 and TRBJ2-7; TRBD2 agrees at 7 bases. From germline, CDR1 is MNHEY and CDR2 SMNVEV (reference sequence). V trimming: 8 bases; J trimming: 0 bases; junction bases outside the gene matches: 16. CDR3 size: 17 residues. The CDR3 spells CASGRGAHNPSSYEQYF. DNA for the CDR3: TGTGCCAGCGGGAGGGGAGCCCACAATCCCAGCTCCTACGAGCAGTACTTC.